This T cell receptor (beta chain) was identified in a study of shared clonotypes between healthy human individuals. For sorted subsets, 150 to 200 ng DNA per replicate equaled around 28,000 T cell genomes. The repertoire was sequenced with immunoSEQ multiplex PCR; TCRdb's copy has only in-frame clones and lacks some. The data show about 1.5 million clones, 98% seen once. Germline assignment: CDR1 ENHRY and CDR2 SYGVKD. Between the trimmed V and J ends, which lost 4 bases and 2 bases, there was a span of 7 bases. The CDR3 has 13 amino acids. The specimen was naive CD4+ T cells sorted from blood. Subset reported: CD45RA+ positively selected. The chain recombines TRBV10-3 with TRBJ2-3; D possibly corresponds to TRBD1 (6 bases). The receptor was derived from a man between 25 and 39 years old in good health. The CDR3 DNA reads TGTGCCATCAGTGGGACAGACACAGATACGCAGTATTTT. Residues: CAISGTDTDTQYF.